These 2 T cell receptor beta chains were all obtained from the same sample, sequenced in a study of cytomegalovirus exposure and HLA in healthy donors. The PCR ran on 60 Vbeta and 13 Jbeta primers. Libraries were prepared by immunoSEQ multiplex PCR; TCRdb keeps only in-frame clonotypes and omits some of them. The data show roughly 160,000 clones, about 80% seen once. The sequencing input was PBMCs. Receptors originate from a man in his forties or fifties in good health and CMV-seronegative.

This clone was counted between two and nine times. The chain employs TRBV6-6 and TRBJ2-7, with D possibly TRBD2 on 5 matching bases. Germline lookup yields CDR1 MNHNY and CDR2 SVGAGI (reference sequence). Trimming removed 4 bases at V and 3 bases at J, with 13 bases between. The CDR3 has 14 residues. DNA for the CDR3: TGTGCCAGCAGTTCGGACTTTACGGTCTACGAGCAGTACTTC. Translated: CASSSDFTVYEQYF.

This rearrangement joins TRBV2 to TRBJ2-7; 9 bases are shared with TRBD1. Germline CDR1 reads SNHLY; CDR2 reads FYNNEI. Trimming took 3 bases from V and 1 from J; bases not matched to a gene: 4. The CDR3 is 15 amino acids. CDR3 in amino acids: CASSEGTGMSYEQYF. CDR3 DNA sequence: TGTGCCAGCAGTGAGGGGACAGGGATGTCCTACGAGCAGTACTTC.